The 18 T cell receptor beta chains presented below share a single source sample, sequenced in a study of control samples from healthy donors and cancer patients. The repertoire was sequenced with immunoSEQ multiplex PCR; TCRdb's copy has only in-frame clones and lacks some. The sample yields over 75,000 clones, roughly 80% seen once. The sample consisted of blood. All receptors come from a man between 25 and 39 years old in good health.

The V call is TRBV30, the J call TRBJ2-7; TRBD1 agrees at 9 bases. The CDR3 extends over 16 amino acids. The V and J ends lost 3 bases and 5 bases, in that order; junction bases with no gene match: 14. The germline V gene encodes CDR1 GTSNPN and CDR2 SVGIG (reference sequence). CDR3 protein: CAWSAWRGTGPHEQYF. In nucleotides, the CDR3 is TGTGCCTGGAGCGCTTGGCGGGGGACAGGGCCCCACGAGCAGTACTTC.

The chain carries TRBV19 and TRBJ1-1, with D unresolved. The V end was cut by 6 bases, the J end by 6 bases, with 14 bases between. The CDR3 runs 13 residues. The germline V gene encodes CDR1 LNHDA and CDR2 SQIVND (reference sequence). CDR3 in amino acids: CASRPKGFSEAFF. CDR3 nucleotides: TGTGCCAGTAGGCCGAAGGGTTTTTCTGAAGCTTTCTTT.

The V gene is TRBV18, the J gene TRBJ2-5, with 8 nucleotides matching TRBD1. V gave up 3 bases and J gave up 1 base; unmatched junction bases: 7. The length of the CDR3 is 16 residues. The V gene's germline CDR1 is KGHSH and CDR2 LQKENI. The CDR3 sequence is CASSPRGQASQETQYF. CDR3 in DNA: TGTGCCAGCTCACCGAGGGGACAGGCCAGCCAAGAGACCCAGTACTTC.

This clone was seen at least ten times. The V call is TRBV30, the J call TRBJ2-2; 8 bases align to TRBD2. Germline loops: CDR1 GTSNPN, CDR2 SVGIG (reference sequence). V lost 0 bases and J lost 2; bases outside the gene matches: 5. CDR3 length: 16 residues. This CDR3 reads CAWSVRAGVNTGELFF. Here the CDR3 DNA reads TGTGCCTGGAGTGTACGAGCGGGGGTAAACACCGGGGAGCTGTTTTTT.

The rearrangement links TRBV24-1 to TRBJ1-6; D uncertain. The germline gives CDR1 KGHDR, CDR2 SFDVKD. Trimming pared 5 bases from V and 0 bases from J, leaving 7 bases between. This CDR3 has 15 residues. CDR3 DNA sequence: TGTGCCACCAGTGGAAGGAGCTCCTATAATTCACCCCTCCACTTT. This encodes CATSGRSSYNSPLHF.

The V call is TRBV7-6, the J call TRBJ2-5, with D possibly matching TRBD2 (5 bases). The CDR3 is made up of 15 amino acids. V was trimmed by 1 base and J by 7 bases, leaving 16 bases between them. Germline V gives CDR1 SGHVS, CDR2 FNYEAQ. CDR3 nucleotides: TGTGCCAGCAGCTTAGGGGGTCCACCAGGAGGGACCCAGTACTTC. This gives the protein CASSLGGPPGGTQYF.

V gene TRBV27 combines with J gene TRBJ2-7; 10 bases line up with TRBD1. CDR3 length: 15 amino acids. Germline lookup yields CDR1 MNHEY and CDR2 SMNVEV (reference sequence). Trimming at V came to 5 bases and at J to 2 bases, leaving 6 bases not matched to a gene. The CDR3 loop reads CASSVSGTGAYEQYF. CDR3 nucleotide sequence: TGTGCCAGCAGTGTCTCCGGGACAGGGGCCTACGAGCAGTACTTC.

The V call is TRBV28, the J call TRBJ1-4; D not resolved. Trimming removed 2 bases at V and 10 bases at J, with 17 bases between. Germline V gene data show CDR1 as MDHEN and CDR2 as SYDVKM. The length of the CDR3 is 15 residues. This CDR3 is CASSLDRSHKGKLFF. CDR3 coding DNA: TGTGCCAGCAGTTTAGACCGGTCCCATAAGGGAAAACTGTTTTTT.

The rearrangement links TRBV6-1 to TRBJ2-7, with TRBD1 as a possible D gene (7 bases). This CDR3 is built from 15 residues. CDR1 is MNHNS, CDR2 SASEGT, per germline. V was shortened by 3 bases and J by 2 bases, with 14 bases between the two germline ends. The DNA of the CDR3 is TGTGCCAGCAGTGAGCAGGGGGGAGTAGCCTACGAGCAGTACTTC. Amino acids: CASSEQGGVAYEQYF.

This clone was counted a single time. The identical CDR3 is also encoded by other nucleotide sequences in the sample. The rearrangement links TRBV5-1 to TRBJ2-2, with D perhaps TRBD1 (5 bases). Germline CDR1 reads SGHRS; CDR2 reads YFSETQ. V lost 3 bases and J lost 5, with 17 bases in between. The CDR3 is made up of 16 amino acids. CDR3 residues: CASSSLQAGRTGELFF. The CDR3 bases are TGCGCCAGCAGCTCCCTCCAGGCAGGGCGGACCGGGGAGCTGTTTTTT.

The V gene is TRBV7-9, the J gene TRBJ2-7; unclear D gene. V dropped 3 bases and J dropped 6 bases, with 15 bases sitting between them. Looked up from germline, CDR1 is SEHNR and CDR2 is FQNEAQ (reference sequence). The CDR3 totals 14 residues. As DNA, the CDR3 is TGTGCCAGCAGCTTTAAGAGGACGTCTAGCGAGCAGTACTTC. It specifies CASSFKRTSSEQYF.

A remark on this clone: The junction departs from germline at one end; a sequencing error may be responsible. The chain couples TRBV6-5 to TRBJ2-6; D may be TRBD2 (5 bases). Germline values: CDR1 MNHEY, CDR2 SVGAGI. The CDR3 is 15 residues long. CDR3 amino acids: CASSDSEAGANVLTF. The CDR3 region has the DNA TGTGCCAGCAGTGACTCGGAGGCTGGGGCCAACGTCCTGACTTTC.

This clone was seen just once. The chain combines TRBV5-6 with TRBJ1-6, with D possibly being TRBD1 (5 bases). The CDR3 sequence is 12 residues long. CDR1 is SGHDT and CDR2 is YYEEEE in the germline V gene. V lost 4 bases and J lost 9, with 8 bases in between. CDR3 DNA: TGTGCCAGCAGCGGTGGGACTTCACCCCTCCACTTT. Its protein is CASSGGTSPLHF.

The chain combines TRBV5-4 with TRBJ2-7; D gene uncertain. V was shortened by 0 bases and J by 2 bases, with 6 bases between the two germline ends. The germline gives CDR1 SGHNT, CDR2 YYREEE (reference sequence). The CDR3 consists of 13 residues. In DNA, the CDR3 is TGTGCCAGCAGCTTGGTAGGGACCTACGAGCAGTACTTC. Its protein product is CASSLVGTYEQYF.

V usage is TRBV18 and J usage is TRBJ2-1, with a possible D match to TRBD2 (6 bases). Germline CDR1 is KGHSH and CDR2 is LQKENI. Trimming left V 2 bases short and J 7 bases short, with 9 bases between. This CDR3 has 13 residues. The CDR3 DNA is TGTGCCAGCTCACCAAGCCGGGGGAATGAGCAGTTCTTC. Translated, it gives CASSPSRGNEQFF.

The rearrangement joins TRBV2 to TRBJ1-2; TRBD1 is a possible D gene (5 bases). The CDR3 totals 15 residues. V lost 3 bases to trimming and J lost 6 bases, with 17 bases between them. Germline lookup yields CDR1 SNHLY and CDR2 FYNNEI. CDR3 bases: TGTGCCAGCAGTGATCCGGGACCGAGACCCAATGGCTACACCTTC. Residues: CASSDPGPRPNGYTF.

The chain joins TRBV7-9 to TRBJ2-1; tentatively, D is TRBD1 or TRBD2 (6 bases each). The ends were cut back, 7 bases at V and 2 bases at J, with 12 bases in the middle. Germline V gene lookup returns CDR1 SEHNR and CDR2 FQNEAQ (reference sequence). CDR3 length equals 14 residues. CDR3 amino acids: CASTHREAYNEQFF. CDR3 DNA sequence: TGTGCCAGCACCCACAGGGAGGCCTACAATGAGCAGTTCTTC. Full variable domain (outside the CDR3, taken from reference TRBV7-9 and TRBJ2-1): DTGVSQNPRHKITKRGQNVTFRCDPISEHNRLYWYRQTLGQGPEFLTYFQNEAQLEKSRLLSDRFSAERPKGSFSTLEIQRTEQGDSAMYLCASTHREAYNEQFFGPGTRLTVL.

The gene calls are TRBV2 and TRBJ1-2, with D uncertain. Looked up from germline, CDR1 is SNHLY and CDR2 is FYNNEI. This CDR3 region has 12 residues. V lost 3 bases and J 8 bases, leaving 10 bases between the germline ends. The CDR3 region is CASSDRNRGYTF. The CDR3 nucleotides are TGTGCCAGCAGTGACCGAAACAGAGGCTACACCTTC.